This is a list of T cell receptor beta chains from one sample in a study of response to subunit inactivated influenza vaccine. TCRdb recomputed calls from the RT-PCR reads with MiXCR, one row per CDR3 protein. The sample has about 160,000 distinct CDR3 sequences, around 10% seen once. This specimen consisted of CD8+ T cells sorted from PBMCs, obtained 23 to 25 months after vaccination. These receptors came from a man aged 45-69 years who received an inactivated influenza vaccine. The CDR3 runs from the conserved cysteine through the conserved F or W.

v_call cdr3_length cdr3_aa
TRBV9 14 CASSGGLAGNEQFF
TRBV7-2 16 CASSWRDSIRLNEQFF
TRBV30 12 CAWTGPTDTQYF
TRBV27 15 CASSLAQGSNEKLFF
TRBV10-2 15 CASRDTGLVESPLHF
TRBV11-2 14 CASSLITTGDGYTF
TRBV29-1 15 CSVEDRERSTDTQYF
TRBV7-2 17 CASSLIGVRQYNSPLHF
TRBV29-1 13 CSVDFGDGYEQYF
TRBV10-2 14 CASSERGRQETQYF
TRBV4-1 14 CASSQRSGPYEQYF
TRBV20-1 16 CSAPGGSGSTVDTQYF
TRBV27 15 CASSSGTSGYNEQFF
TRBV30 13 CAWSAVTGTGEFF
TRBV29-1 12 CSALGGDSPLHF
TRBV13 14 CASSYGTSGDTQYF
TRBV7-9 16 CASSLGQGIAYNEQFF
TRBV6-2/TRBV6-3 14 CASKGQGVLNEQFF
TRBV11-2 16 CASSTPGTSRLNEQFF
TRBV5-1 13 CASSLELAGEQYF
TRBV10-3 16 CAISDGTGGKSIEQFF
TRBV2 18 CASTRGTSGRGFPYEQYF
TRBV4-2 20 CASSQETRPSGTPSTDTQYF
TRBV3-1 16 CASSLRANDGSYEQYF
TRBV12-3/TRBV12-4 16 CASRLSGLAGGTEQFF
TRBV11-2 16 CASSSVRTASQETQYF
TRBV10-3 15 CAISDRDGSYNEQFF
TRBV10-3 15 CAISESPGEDGELFF
TRBV4-2 16 CASSQETTGGPYGYTF
TRBV20-1 16 CSARGAEFPVQETQYF
TRBV12-3/TRBV12-4 15 CASSLNSPGYNEQFF